What follows are 20 T cell receptor beta chains derived from one specimen sequenced in a study of regulatory T cells in long-lasting Graves disease. The time point: newly diagnosed GD, antithyroid drugs for less than 3 months. From PBMCs, RNA was extracted and then used to make the TCR library. Arm-PCR of CDR3 regions with iRepertoire HTBI primers generated TCR beta libraries. Via MiXCR, TCRdb re-called the multiplex PCR reads, giving one row per CDR3 protein. The sample includes about 350,000 distinct CDR3 sequences, about a sixth seen only once; the top ten take 20% to 25%. The same data also contributed to another study, on T cells in Graves' hyperthyroidism and ophthalmopathy.

The sample was peripheral blood mononuclear cells (PBMCs), taken at new diagnosis, from a patient treated with antithyroid drugs. The origin of the receptors is a woman between 18 and 29 years old with Graves disease.

This clonotype has more than one count but fewer than ten. A far bigger clonotype differs at one base, so this is likely a read error. The chain has TRBV6-1 and TRBJ2-7; D is perhaps TRBD1 (5 bases). With 8 bases removed from V and 4 bases from J, the gap between germline ends came to 15 bases. CDR1 and CDR2 (germline): MNHNS, SASEGT. This CDR3 spans 13 amino acids. CDR3 in amino acids: CASGAVLVYEQYF. CDR3 bases: TGTGCCAGCGGGGCAGTCCTTGTTTACGAGCAGTACTTC.

This clonotype has at least ten counts. V is TRBV18 and J is TRBJ2-6, with no clear D. Germline V CDR1 and CDR2: KGHSH, LQKENI. Between the trimmed V and J ends, which lost 2 bases and 2 bases, there was a span of 4 bases. This CDR3 contains 14 residues. The CDR3 DNA sequence: TGTGCCAGCTCACCAGGCGCTGGGGCCAACGTCCTGACTTTC. Protein: CASSPGAGANVLTF. The full variable domain, in which reference TRBV18 and TRBJ2-6 provide the parts outside the CDR3, is NAGVMQNPRHLVRRRGQEARLRCSPMKGHSHVYWYRQLPEEGLKFMVYLQKENIIDESGMPKERFSAEFPKEGPSILRIQQVVRGDSAAYFCASSPGAGANVLTFGAGSRLTVL.

This clonotype was picked up many times. The chain links TRBV5-1 to TRBJ2-5; D call uncertain. The germline V gene has CDR1 SGHRS and CDR2 YFSETQ. CDR3 length: 12 residues. V lost 0 bases, J lost 5 bases, and 5 bases lay in between. CDR3 residues: CASSLEEETQYF. The CDR3 bases are TGCGCCAGCAGCTTGGAGGAGGAGACCCAGTACTTC.

This clonotype was seen many times. This chain uses TRBV20-1 with TRBJ2-2, with D perhaps TRBD2 (6 bases). The CDR3 consists of 15 residues. CDR1 is DFQATT, CDR2 SNEGSKA, per germline (reference sequence). Trimming shortened V by 2 bases and J by 4 bases, and 14 bases separated the two germline ends. The CDR3 spells CSARLPPGGTGELFF. CDR3 bases: TGCAGTGCTAGACTACCCCCCGGGGGCACCGGGGAGCTGTTTTTT.

This clonotype came up many times. The rearrangement links TRBV2 to TRBJ1-1; TRBD1 might be the D (6 bases). The germline gives CDR1 SNHLY, CDR2 FYNNEI. CDR3 length: 12 residues. Trimming took 6 bases from V and 5 from J, leaving 10 bases between them. DNA of the CDR3: TGTGCCAGCAGCGTAGGGGGTACTGAAGCTTTCTTT. Protein: CASSVGGTEAFF.

This clonotype has more than one count but fewer than ten. The chain couples TRBV7-2 to TRBJ1-6; D ambiguous. Deletions cut 1 base from V and 8 bases from J, with 15 bases between. Germline-derived CDR1 and CDR2 are SGHTA and FQGNSA. The CDR3 is made up of 16 amino acids. CDR3 loop: CASSLERSYSYSPLHF. The CDR3, as DNA: TGTGCCAGCAGCTTAGAAAGGTCGTACAGTTATTCACCCCTCCACTTT.

The count of this clonotype is one. The chain employs TRBV6-1 and TRBJ1-5; 9 nucleotides align to TRBD1. Germline values: CDR1 MNHNS, CDR2 SASEGT. With 6 bases clipped from V and 2 bases from J, the junction kept 8 bases outside the gene matches. The CDR3 is 16 residues long. CDR3 amino acids: CASRAGQGRGNQPQHF. The CDR3 DNA is TGTGCCAGCAGAGCGGGACAGGGCAGGGGCAATCAGCCCCAGCATTTT.

The count of this clonotype is one. This chain connects TRBV24-1 to TRBJ2-1, with 8 bases lining up with TRBD2. CDR3 length: 14 residues. J gave up 8 bases and V 4 bases, and 6 bases lay outside the gene matches. Germline V gene data show CDR1 as KGHDR and CDR2 as SFDVKD. Here the CDR3 reads CATSEGTSRHEQFF. DNA of the CDR3: TGTGCCACCAGTGAAGGGACTAGTCGCCATGAGCAGTTCTTC.

This clonotype was observed many times. The V gene is TRBV2, the J gene TRBJ2-5, with D possibly being TRBD1 or TRBD2 (5 bases each). The germline V gene encodes CDR1 SNHLY and CDR2 FYNNEI. The CDR3 covers 13 residues. The germline V and J ends were trimmed by 7 bases and 5 bases, with 14 bases remaining between them. The CDR3 region is CASNKGRGETQYF. CDR3 coding DNA: TGTGCCAGCAACAAGGGGAGAGGGGAGACCCAGTACTTC.

On this clonotype itself: A much larger clone differs by one base, so this may be a read error. The chain joins TRBV4-1 to TRBJ2-7, with TRBD2 matching over 8 bases. The germline V gene encodes CDR1 MGHRA and CDR2 YSYEKL. The V and J ends lost 4 bases and 5 bases, in that order; junction bases with no gene match: 13. The CDR3 has 16 residues. CDR3 sequence reads: CASSRGGSGRANEQYF. The CDR3, as DNA: TGCGCCAGCAGCCGAGGGGGATCCGGGAGGGCCAACGAGCAGTACTTC.

This clonotype was recorded at least ten times. V and J are TRBV10-3 and TRBJ1-5, with D possibly TRBD1 on 6 matching bases. Germline lookup yields CDR1 ENHRY and CDR2 SYGVKD. The CDR3 is 14 residues long. The germline V and J ends were trimmed by 3 bases and 4 bases, with 10 bases remaining between them. The CDR3 bases are TGTGCCATCAGTGATGGACAGTATAATCAGCCCCAGCATTTT. It translates to CAISDGQYNQPQHF.

This clonotype was counted many times. The chain uses TRBV7-3 and TRBJ2-1; D unresolved. The CDR3 length is 12 residues. Germline values: CDR1 SGHTA, CDR2 FQGTGA. Trimming left V 6 bases short and J 5 bases short, with 8 bases between. In nucleotides, the CDR3 is TGTGCCAGCAGGGCCACGGACAATGAGCAGTTCTTC. It translates to CASRATDNEQFF.

The table lists this clonotype with many counts. This chain links TRBV6-1 with TRBJ2-2; D unclear. The CDR3 length is 16 residues. V gave up 2 bases and J gave up 3 bases, with 13 bases separating them. Looked up from germline, CDR1 is MNHNS and CDR2 is SASEGT. CDR3 sequence reads: CASSELPPFDTGELFF. The CDR3 bases are TGTGCCAGCAGTGAATTGCCCCCCTTCGACACCGGGGAGCTGTTTTTT.

This clonotype was detected many times. J is TRBJ1-5 and V is TRBV5-1; D is undetermined. CDR1 and CDR2 from the germline V gene are SGHRS and YFSETQ. The V end lost 0 bases, the J end lost 5 bases, and 15 bases lay between the germline ends. The CDR3 runs to 16 residues. CDR3 bases: TGCGCCAGCAGCTTGGAATTCGGGCAGGCGTATCAGCCCCAGCATTTT. Translation: CASSLEFGQAYQPQHF.

Ten or more counts support this clonotype. The chain employs TRBV28 and TRBJ1-4; no clear D. V gave up 5 bases and J gave up 0 bases, with 16 bases separating them. CDR1 and CDR2 (germline): MDHEN, SYDVKM. The CDR3 is 17 amino acids. The CDR3 loop reads CASSNYRGAATNEKLFF. For the CDR3, the DNA is TGTGCCAGCAGTAACTACCGGGGAGCGGCAACTAATGAAAAACTGTTTTTT.

This clonotype was seen ten or more times. The chain links TRBV28 to TRBJ1-2, with TRBD1 matching over 9 bases. The CDR3 loop spans 15 amino acids. The germline gives CDR1 MDHEN, CDR2 SYDVKM. V trimming: 5 bases; J trimming: 4 bases; junction bases outside the gene matches: 8. The DNA for the CDR3 is TGTGCCAGCAGTCCTCGGGGACAGGGCACCTATGGCTACACCTTC. Amino acids: CASSPRGQGTYGYTF.

The sample holds many counts of this clonotype. The V and J genes are TRBV20-1 and TRBJ2-7, with D possibly TRBD1 on 6 matching bases. The CDR3 is 15 amino acids. Germline loops: CDR1 DFQATT, CDR2 SNEGSKA (reference sequence). V was shortened by 3 bases and J by 7 bases, with 22 bases between the two germline ends. The CDR3: CSASPPSQGPGEQYF. In DNA form, the CDR3 reads TGCAGTGCTAGTCCCCCTAGTCAGGGGCCGGGGGAGCAGTACTTC.

This chain connects TRBV18 to TRBJ2-7; TRBD1 agrees at 11 bases. This CDR3 comprises 15 residues. Trimming at V came to 0 bases and at J to 6 bases, leaving 4 bases not matched to a gene. Looked up from germline, CDR1 is KGHSH and CDR2 is LQKENI. CDR3 loop: CASSPPGQGGGEQYF. The DNA for the CDR3 is TGTGCCAGCTCACCACCGGGACAGGGGGGCGGCGAGCAGTACTTC. Full variable domain (missing parts from reference TRBV18 and TRBJ2-7): NAGVMQNPRHLVRRRGQEARLRCSPMKGHSHVYWYRQLPEEGLKFMVYLQKENIIDESGMPKERFSAEFPKEGPSILRIQQVVRGDSAAYFCASSPPGQGGGEQYFGPGTRLTVT.

J is TRBJ2-2 and V is TRBV11-2; TRBD1 aligns across 7 bases. This CDR3 is 17 amino acids long. Losses at the gene ends were 5 bases for V and 5 bases for J; bases not matched to a gene: 14. CDR1 is SGHAT, CDR2 FQNNGV, per germline. CDR3 amino acids: CASSPREGALNTGELFF. In nucleotides, the CDR3 is TGTGCCAGCAGCCCCCGTGAGGGGGCCTTGAATACCGGGGAGCTGTTTTTT.

This clonotype was found once. This rearrangement joins TRBV3-1 to TRBJ1-4; 8 bases are a match to TRBD1. The junction had 2 bases not matched to a gene; V was cut back by 1 base and J by 7 bases. The CDR3 runs 14 residues. Per the germline V gene, CDR1 is LGHDT and CDR2 is YNNKEL (reference sequence). The CDR3 nucleotides are TGTGCCAGCAGCCAAGCAGGGGGCGGTGAAAAACTGTTTTTT. This gives the protein CASSQAGGGEKLFF. The full variable domain, completed using reference TRBV3-1 and TRBJ1-4, is DTAVSQTPKYLVTQMGNDKSIKCEQNLGHDTMYWYKQDSKKFLKIMFSYNNKELIINETVPNRFSPKSPDKAHLNLHINSLELGDSAVYFCASSQAGGGEKLFFGSGTQLSVL.